This TCR beta chain originates from a study of shared clonotypes between healthy human individuals. Assay: immunoSEQ multiplex PCR; the TCRdb copy retains only in-frame clones and omits some. The sample holds hundreds of thousands of clones, around three quarters seen once. Per germline, CDR1 GTSNPN and CDR2 SVGIG (reference sequence). This CDR3 region has 13 residues. V gave up 3 bases and J gave up 4 bases, with 12 bases separating them. This receptor was identified in a woman in her thirties or forties in good health. Some clones in this sample may be carry-over from other donors' samples. Sequenced material: PBMCs. J is TRBJ1-1 and V is TRBV30, with D perhaps matching TRBD1 (5 bases). The CDR3 loop reads CAWRRGGGTEAFF. The CDR3 DNA sequence: TGTGCCTGGAGGCGCGGGGGGGGCACTGAAGCTTTCTTT.